Following are 31 T cell receptor beta chains from one sample sequenced in a study of control samples from healthy donors and cancer patients. Libraries were prepared by immunoSEQ multiplex PCR; TCRdb keeps only in-frame clonotypes and omits some of them. The data contain 150,000 to 200,000 clones, 94% of them seen just once; the ten biggest clones take up roughly 8.4%. Sequencing input: blood. These receptors were collected from a woman in her forties in good health.

The chain uses TRBV6-6 and TRBJ1-1; TRBD1 matches 12 bases. With V trimmed by 5 bases and J by 0 bases, 10 bases remained unmatched. Looked up from germline, CDR1 is MNHNY and CDR2 is SVGAGI (reference sequence). The CDR3 has 18 amino acids. The DNA of the CDR3 is TGTGCCAGCAGTCATCGTACCGGGACAGGGGGCCTGAACACTGAAGCTTTCTTT. As protein: CASSHRTGTGGLNTEAFF.

V gene TRBV21-1 combines with J gene TRBJ1-5. TRBV21-1 is reported as a pseudogene. CDR3 length equals 21 residues. CDR3 amino acids: CASSLRRGGDDRLASNQPQHF. CDR3 sequence (DNA): TGTGCCAGCAGCCTCCGTCGCGGGGGGGACGATCGGCTTGCTAGCAATCAGCCCCAGCATTTT.

The genes are TRBV12-3 or TRBV12-4 and TRBJ1-1, with D unresolved. Trimming shortened V by 5 bases and J by 7 bases, and 14 bases separated the two germline ends. This CDR3 has 13 residues. The CDR3 nucleotides read TGTGCCAGCAGTATCAGACGGCTCAGTGAAGCTTTCTTT. Translating it yields CASSIRRLSEAFF.

CDR3 sequence: CASSARLTGTGVNEQFF. The CDR3 nucleotides are TGTGCCAGCAGCGCGCGTCTAACCGGGACAGGGGTTAATGAGCAGTTCTTC. The chain couples TRBV7-9 to TRBJ2-1; the match to TRBD1 covers 10 bases. This CDR3 is built from 17 residues. Germline CDR1 SEHNR, CDR2 FQNEAQ (reference sequence). The trim removed 5 bases at V and 7 bases at J, leaving 14 bases unmatched.

CDR3 amino acids: CASSSGQASSGNTIYF. For the CDR3, the DNA is TGTGCCAGCAGCTCCGGACAGGCGTCCTCTGGAAACACCATATATTTT. The chain is built from TRBV7-2 and TRBJ1-3; 7 nucleotides match TRBD1. Germline CDR1 and CDR2: SGHTA and FQGNSA. CDR3 length equals 16 residues. V shed 4 bases, J shed 0 bases, and the junction held 6 bases outside the gene matches.

A note on this clone: Other DNA sequences from this sample encode an identical CDR3 as well. This chain connects TRBV4-1 to TRBJ2-3, with D possibly being TRBD1 (5 bases). The V end lost 1 base, the J end lost 6 bases, and 17 bases lay between the germline ends. CDR3 size: 16 residues. Looked up from germline, CDR1 is MGHRA and CDR2 is YSYEKL. This CDR3 reads CASSQVPGRSMDTQYF. The CDR3 bases are TGCGCCAGCAGCCAAGTTCCAGGGCGATCAATGGATACGCAGTATTTT.

V is TRBV7-2 and J is TRBJ1-1; D uncertain. This CDR3 spans 14 amino acids. CDR1 and CDR2 from the germline V gene are SGHTA and FQGNSA. Trimming removed 2 bases from V and 1 base from J, with 8 bases in between. Here the CDR3 reads CASSLLISNTEAFF. As DNA, the CDR3 is TGTGCCAGCAGCTTACTTATCTCGAACACTGAAGCTTTCTTT.

The chain is built from TRBV14 and TRBJ1-1, with D unresolved. CDR3 length: 15 residues. Germline loops: CDR1 SGHDN, CDR2 FVKESK. Between the trimmed V and J ends, which lost 4 bases and 0 bases, there was a span of 12 bases. CDR3 amino acids: CASSPHKPMNTEAFF. DNA of the CDR3: TGTGCCAGCAGCCCCCACAAACCAATGAACACTGAAGCTTTCTTT.

Only one count was recorded for this clone. The chain couples TRBV23-1 to TRBJ2-5, with 9 bases matching TRBD1. TRBV23-1 is noted as an ORF with a role that remains uncertain. V lost 3 bases to trimming and J lost 4 bases; unmatched junction nucleotides: 12. This CDR3 contains 17 residues. The CDR3 reads CASSQNRTGEFVETQYF. In DNA, the CDR3 is TGCGCCAGCAGTCAGAACAGGACAGGGGAGTTTGTAGAGACCCAGTACTTC.

The V and J genes are TRBV3-1 (or the pseudogene TRBV3-2) and TRBJ1-3; 7 bases are shared with TRBD1. The CDR3 consists of 14 residues. Germline V gene data show CDR1 as LGHDT and CDR2 as YNNKEL (reference sequence). The junction had 6 bases not matched to a gene; V was cut back by 6 bases and J by 4 bases. The DNA of the CDR3 is TGTGCCAGCAGTCAGAGGGACAGAGGAAACACCATATATTTT. Translating gives CASSQRDRGNTIYF.

This clone occurred once. The chain recombines TRBV29-1 with TRBJ2-4; a possible D gene is TRBD2 (5 bases). This CDR3 is built from 13 residues. Germline V gene sequence: CDR1 SQVTM, CDR2 ANQGSEA. With 1 base removed from V and 7 bases from J, the gap between germline ends came to 11 bases. Here the CDR3 DNA reads TGCAGCGTTGAAGTTACTAGTGGGAACATTCAGTACTTC. It yields the protein CSVEVTSGNIQYF.

The rearrangement links TRBV14 to TRBJ2-2; no firm D call. CDR3 length: 17 amino acids. V dropped 11 bases and J dropped 1 base, with 23 bases sitting between them. Germline V gives CDR1 SGHDN, CDR2 FVKESK. This chain's CDR3 is CASTGRQHPLNTGELFF. CDR3 in DNA: TGTGCCTCCACCGGGCGCCAGCATCCCTTGAACACCGGGGAGCTGTTTTTT.

The V gene is TRBV7-2, the J gene TRBJ1-3; the D is unclear. CDR1 is SGHTA and CDR2 is FQGNSA in the germline V gene. The V gene lost 0 bases and the J gene lost 0 bases, with 6 bases spanning the gap. This CDR3 has 15 residues. CDR3 loop: CASSLAVYSGNTIYF. The CDR3 DNA reads as TGTGCCAGCAGCTTAGCGGTCTACTCTGGAAACACCATATATTTT.

The chain links TRBV2 to TRBJ2-3, with D possibly being TRBD1 or TRBD2 (5 bases each). Looked up from germline, CDR1 is SNHLY and CDR2 is FYNNEI. This CDR3 region has 15 residues. Trimming cost V 7 bases and J 0 bases, with 14 bases left between them. CDR3 coding DNA: TGTGCCAGCATCCGAGGGGCTACTAGCACAGATACGCAGTATTTT. Amino acids: CASIRGATSTDTQYF.

This chain uses TRBV7-8 with TRBJ1-1; perhaps TRBD1 as D (5 bases). This CDR3 contains 14 residues. Germline V lookup: CDR1 SGHVS, CDR2 FQNEAQ. Trimming stripped 6 bases from V and 2 bases from J, with 13 bases between. DNA of the CDR3: TGTGCCAGCAGTCCGGGGGGGGAAAACACTGAAGCTTTCTTT. Protein product: CASSPGGENTEAFF.

V gene TRBV7-2 combines with J gene TRBJ2-3, with TRBD2 matching over 9 bases. V shed 4 bases, J shed 6 bases, and the junction held 5 bases outside the gene matches. The CDR3 spans 14 residues. Looked up from germline, CDR1 is SGHTA and CDR2 is FQGNSA. CDR3 protein: CASSSGLAGDTQYF. CDR3 bases: TGTGCCAGCAGCTCGGGACTAGCAGGGGATACGCAGTATTTT. Full variable domain (outside the CDR3, taken from reference TRBV7-2 and TRBJ2-3): GAGVSQSPSNKVTEKGKDVELRCDPISGHTALYWYRQSLGQGLEFLIYFQGNSAPDKSGLPSDRFSAERTGGSVSTLTIQRTQQEDSAVYLCASSSGLAGDTQYFGPGTRLTVL.

The chain couples TRBV6-2 or TRBV6-3 to TRBJ1-2; 11 nucleotides align to TRBD1. Trimming took 6 bases from V and 3 from J; bases not matched to a gene: 9. Germline V CDR1 and CDR2: MNHEY, SVGEGT. The CDR3 covers 16 residues. The CDR3 region has the DNA TGTGCCAGCAGCCGAATTCCGGGACAGGGGGACTATGGCTACACCTTC. This gives the protein CASSRIPGQGDYGYTF.

The chain carries TRBV14 and TRBJ1-1; 8 nucleotides line up with TRBD1. Per germline, CDR1 SGHDN and CDR2 FVKESK. This CDR3 contains 16 residues. J lost 4 bases, V lost 4 bases, and 11 bases had no gene match. CDR3 region: CASSPTGVLGITEAFF. As DNA, the CDR3 is TGTGCCAGCAGCCCGACAGGGGTACTCGGTATCACTGAAGCTTTCTTT. Variable domain in full (rest from reference TRBV14 and TRBJ1-1): EAGVTQFPSHSVIEKGQTVTLRCDPISGHDNLYWYRRVMGKEIKFLLHFVKESKQDESGMPNNRFLAERTGGTYSTLKVQPAELEDSGVYFCASSPTGVLGITEAFFGQGTRLTVV.

The CDR3 region is CASSEVARPDEQYF. The CDR3, as DNA: TGTGCCAGCAGTGAGGTGGCAAGGCCGGACGAGCAGTACTTC. This sequence joins TRBV6-1 and TRBJ2-7; D uncertain. V lost 3 bases, J lost 5 bases, and 14 bases lay in between. This CDR3 is built from 14 residues. Germline CDR1 MNHNS, CDR2 SASEGT.

The chain uses TRBV9 and TRBJ2-7, with 10 bases matching TRBD2. Germline assignment: CDR1 SGDLS and CDR2 YYNGEE. V lost 0 bases to trimming and J lost 3 bases; unmatched junction nucleotides: 6. The CDR3 is 16 amino acids. The CDR3 reads CASSVAASGSYYEQYF. In DNA, the CDR3 is TGTGCCAGCAGCGTAGCTGCTAGCGGGAGTTACTACGAGCAGTACTTC.

This rearrangement joins TRBV25-1 to TRBJ2-2; 7 nucleotides line up with TRBD2. The CDR3 sequence is 15 residues long. With V trimmed by 6 bases and J by 8 bases, 12 bases remained unmatched. From germline, CDR1 is MGHDK and CDR2 SYGVNS. CDR3 DNA: TGTGCCAGCAGCTGGGAGGGGCCCCCTTCTGGGGAGCTGTTTTTT. Residues: CASSWEGPPSGELFF.

This chain joins TRBV18 and TRBJ2-7, with D possibly matching TRBD1 (6 bases). Germline-derived CDR1 and CDR2 are KGHSH and LQKENI. Deletions cut 3 bases from V and 3 bases from J, with 9 bases between. This CDR3 contains 13 residues. This CDR3 reads CASSPDRSYEQYF. CDR3 nucleotides: TGTGCCAGCTCACCGGACAGAAGCTACGAGCAGTACTTC.

The chain uses TRBV4-3 and TRBJ1-4, with 7 nucleotides matching TRBD1. The CDR3 totals 16 residues. V was clipped by 4 bases and J by 8 bases; unmatched bases: 13. Germline CDR1 is LGHNA and CDR2 is YSLEER. The CDR3 nucleotides are TGCGCCAGCAGCCGGGGGATGCGACAGGGCAGAGAAAAACTGTTTTTT. Translation gives CASSRGMRQGREKLFF.

The V and J genes are TRBV18 and TRBJ1-1; D gene uncertain. Germline CDR1 reads KGHSH; CDR2 reads LQKENI. CDR3 length equals 13 residues. With 1 base removed from V and 6 bases from J, the gap between germline ends came to 9 bases. The CDR3 nucleotides are TGTGCCAGCTCACCACAGGGAAGAGCTGAAGCTTTCTTT. This sequence encodes CASSPQGRAEAFF. Together with reference TRBV18 and TRBJ1-1, the CDR3 gives the full variable domain: NAGVMQNPRHLVRRRGQEARLRCSPMKGHSHVYWYRQLPEEGLKFMVYLQKENIIDESGMPKERFSAEFPKEGPSILRIQQVVRGDSAAYFCASSPQGRAEAFFGQGTRLTVV.

The J gene is TRBJ2-7, the V gene TRBV7-9; 8 nucleotides agree with TRBD1. This CDR3 spans 14 amino acids. Germline lookup yields CDR1 SEHNR and CDR2 FQNEAQ (reference sequence). Trimming removed 4 bases from V and 5 bases from J; junction bases left unmatched: 7. CDR3 loop: CASSSEGQVNEQYF. The DNA of the CDR3 is TGTGCCAGCAGCTCAGAGGGACAGGTCAACGAGCAGTACTTC.

V and J are TRBV7-2 and TRBJ1-1; D unclear. The CDR3 sequence is 17 residues long. Germline CDR1 SGHTA, CDR2 FQGNSA. V was trimmed by 1 base and J by 5 bases, leaving 20 bases between them. DNA of the CDR3: TGTGCCAGCAGCTTAGTGGGCCTTGCGGGGATTGGGACTGAAGCTTTCTTT. It translates to CASSLVGLAGIGTEAFF.

The genes are TRBV18 and TRBJ2-1; weak D call: TRBD2 (5 bases). Trimming pared 3 bases from V and 4 bases from J, leaving 19 bases between. The CDR3 sequence is 17 residues long. In germline, CDR1 is KGHSH, CDR2 LQKENI. The CDR3 DNA reads TGTGCCAGCTCACCCATCGCTGGGGAGAGCATATACAATGAGCAGTTCTTC. It yields the protein CASSPIAGESIYNEQFF.

V usage is TRBV30 and J usage is TRBJ2-5; 11 positions agree with TRBD2. Germline V lookup: CDR1 GTSNPN, CDR2 SVGIG (reference sequence). This CDR3 is built from 14 residues. The ends lost 1 base at V and 5 bases at J; junction bases unmatched: 3. CDR3 in DNA: TGTGCCTGGAGTGCGGGACTAGCGGAGGAGACCCAGTACTTC. The encoded protein is CAWSAGLAEETQYF.

This sequence joins TRBV27 and TRBJ2-1, with TRBD2 matching over 10 bases. There are 19 residues in the CDR3. Trimming took 6 bases from V and 3 from J; bases not matched to a gene: 17. Per the germline V gene, CDR1 is MNHEY and CDR2 is SMNVEV (reference sequence). The CDR3 DNA reads TGTGCCAGCAGAAAAGCCGCTAGCGGGAGTTTGTCTGACTACAATGAGCAGTTCTTC. This codes for CASRKAASGSLSDYNEQFF.

This clone was recorded once. The rearrangement links TRBV27 to TRBJ1-3; no clear D gene. Trimming left V 5 bases short and J 0 bases short, with 5 bases between. The length of the CDR3 is 13 residues. The germline CDR1 and CDR2 sequences are MNHEY and SMNVEV (reference sequence). The CDR3 bases are TGTGCCAGCAGTCCCAGCTCTGGAAACACCATATATTTT. Its protein is CASSPSSGNTIYF.

The chain uses TRBV6-1 and TRBJ2-1; 8 bases are shared with TRBD1. CDR1 and CDR2 from the germline V gene are MNHNS and SASEGT. Trimming cost V 0 bases and J 2 bases; bases outside gene matches: 9. The CDR3 has 18 residues. CDR3 residues: CASSEAYVGTGAYNEQFF. Written as DNA, the CDR3 is TGTGCCAGCAGTGAAGCGTACGTGGGGACAGGAGCCTACAATGAGCAGTTCTTC.